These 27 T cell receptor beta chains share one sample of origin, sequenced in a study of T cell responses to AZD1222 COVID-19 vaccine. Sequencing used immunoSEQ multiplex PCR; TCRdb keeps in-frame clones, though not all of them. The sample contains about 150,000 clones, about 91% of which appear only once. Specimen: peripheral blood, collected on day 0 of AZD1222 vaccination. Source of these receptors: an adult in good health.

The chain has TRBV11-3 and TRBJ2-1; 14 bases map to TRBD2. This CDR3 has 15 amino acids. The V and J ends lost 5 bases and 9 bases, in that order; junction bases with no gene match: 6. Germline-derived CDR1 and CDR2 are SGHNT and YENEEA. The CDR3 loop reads CASSPSTSGRVEQFF. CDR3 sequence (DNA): TGTGCCAGCAGCCCTTCGACTAGCGGGAGGGTTGAGCAGTTCTTC.

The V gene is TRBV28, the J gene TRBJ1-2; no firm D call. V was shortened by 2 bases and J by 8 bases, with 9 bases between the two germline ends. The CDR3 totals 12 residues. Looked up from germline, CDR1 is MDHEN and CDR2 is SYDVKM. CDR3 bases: TGTGCCAGCAGTTTAACCCAGAGCGGCTACACCTTC. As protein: CASSLTQSGYTF.

In nucleotides, the CDR3 is TGTGCCAGCAGTAATTTACAGGGAGCGGGTGGCTACACCTTC. This gives the protein CASSNLQGAGGYTF. The V gene is TRBV27, the J gene TRBJ1-2; TRBD1 is a possible D gene (6 bases). CDR1 is MNHEY and CDR2 is SMNVEV in the germline V gene (reference sequence). The CDR3 loop spans 14 amino acids. V shed 5 bases and J shed 7 bases, with 17 bases lying between them.

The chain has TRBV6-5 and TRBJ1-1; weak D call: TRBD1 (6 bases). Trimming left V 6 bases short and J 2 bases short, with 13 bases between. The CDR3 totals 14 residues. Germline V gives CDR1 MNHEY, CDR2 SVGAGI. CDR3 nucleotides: TGTGCCAGCAGGGTCGACAGGACCAACACTGAAGCTTTCTTT. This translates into CASRVDRTNTEAFF.

CDR3 bases: TGCGCCAGCAGCTTGTCGCTCGGGGGGCCCGGGCAATCCTACGAGCAGTACTTC. It codes for CASSLSLGGPGQSYEQYF. V is TRBV5-1 and J is TRBJ2-7, with a weak D call TRBD2 (7 bases). CDR3 length: 18 amino acids. Trimming pared 1 base from V and 1 base from J, leaving 21 bases between. Germline CDR1 SGHRS, CDR2 YFSETQ.

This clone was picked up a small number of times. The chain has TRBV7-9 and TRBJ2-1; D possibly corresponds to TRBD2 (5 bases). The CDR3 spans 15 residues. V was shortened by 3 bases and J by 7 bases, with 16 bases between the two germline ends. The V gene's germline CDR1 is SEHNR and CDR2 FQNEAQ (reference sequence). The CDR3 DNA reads TGTGCCAGCAGCTTTGGGCTAGCAAAAGGAAATGAGCAGTTCTTC. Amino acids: CASSFGLAKGNEQFF.

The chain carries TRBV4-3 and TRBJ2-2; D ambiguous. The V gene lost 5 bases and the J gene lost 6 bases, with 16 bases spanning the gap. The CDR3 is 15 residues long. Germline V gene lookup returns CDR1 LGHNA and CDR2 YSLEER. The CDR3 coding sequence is TGCGCCAGCAGCTACGGCGCCGCCAGAGCCGGGGAGCTGTTTTTT. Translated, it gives CASSYGAARAGELFF.

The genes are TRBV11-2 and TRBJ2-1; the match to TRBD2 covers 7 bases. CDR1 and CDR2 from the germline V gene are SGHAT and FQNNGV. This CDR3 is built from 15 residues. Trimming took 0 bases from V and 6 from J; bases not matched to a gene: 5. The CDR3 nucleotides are TGTGCCAGCAGCTTAGAAGCTAGCGGCCTCAATGAGCAGTTCTTC. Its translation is CASSLEASGLNEQFF. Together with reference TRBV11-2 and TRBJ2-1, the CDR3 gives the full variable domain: EAGVAQSPRYKIIEKRQSVAFWCNPISGHATLYWYQQILGQGPKLLIQFQNNGVVDDSQLPKDRFSAERLKGVDSTLKIQPAKLEDSAVYLCASSLEASGLNEQFFGPGTRLTVL.

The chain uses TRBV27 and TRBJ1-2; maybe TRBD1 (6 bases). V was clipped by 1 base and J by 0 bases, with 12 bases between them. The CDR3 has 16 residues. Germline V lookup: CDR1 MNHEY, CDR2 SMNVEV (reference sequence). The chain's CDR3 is CASSLWAGGSNYGYTF. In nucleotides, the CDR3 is TGTGCCAGCAGTTTATGGGCGGGGGGCTCTAACTATGGCTACACCTTC.

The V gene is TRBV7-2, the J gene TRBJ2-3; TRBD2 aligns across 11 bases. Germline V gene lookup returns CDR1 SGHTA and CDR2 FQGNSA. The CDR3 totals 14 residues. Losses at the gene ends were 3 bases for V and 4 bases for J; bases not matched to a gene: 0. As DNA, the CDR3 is TGTGCCAGCAGCTTGACTAGCGGGGCAGATACGCAGTATTTT. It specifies CASSLTSGADTQYF.

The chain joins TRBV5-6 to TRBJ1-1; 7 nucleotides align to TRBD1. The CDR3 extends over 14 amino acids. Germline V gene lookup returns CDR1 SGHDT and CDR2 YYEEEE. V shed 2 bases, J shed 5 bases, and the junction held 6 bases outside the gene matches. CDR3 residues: CASSFTQGNTEAFF. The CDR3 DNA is TGTGCCAGCAGCTTCACACAGGGGAATACTGAAGCTTTCTTT.

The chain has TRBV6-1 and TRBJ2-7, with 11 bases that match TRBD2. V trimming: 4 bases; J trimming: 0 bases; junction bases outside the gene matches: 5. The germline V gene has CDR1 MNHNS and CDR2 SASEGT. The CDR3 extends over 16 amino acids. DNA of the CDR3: TGTGCCAGCAGTGGGACTAGCGGGCGCCTCTCCTACGAGCAGTACTTC. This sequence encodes CASSGTSGRLSYEQYF.

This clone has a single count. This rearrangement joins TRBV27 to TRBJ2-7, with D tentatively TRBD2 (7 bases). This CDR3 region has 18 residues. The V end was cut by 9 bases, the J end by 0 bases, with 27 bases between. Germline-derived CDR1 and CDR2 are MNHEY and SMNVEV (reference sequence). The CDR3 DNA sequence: TGTGCCAGTCGGGGGCAGGCTAGCGGCACGACATCCTCCTACGAGCAGTACTTC. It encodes CASRGQASGTTSSYEQYF.

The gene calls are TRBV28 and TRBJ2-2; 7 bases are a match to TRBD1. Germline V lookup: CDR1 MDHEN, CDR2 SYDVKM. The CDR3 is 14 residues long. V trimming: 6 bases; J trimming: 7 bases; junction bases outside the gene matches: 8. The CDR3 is CASRNRDRSGELFF. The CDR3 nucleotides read TGTGCCAGCAGAAACCGGGACAGAAGCGGGGAGCTGTTTTTT.

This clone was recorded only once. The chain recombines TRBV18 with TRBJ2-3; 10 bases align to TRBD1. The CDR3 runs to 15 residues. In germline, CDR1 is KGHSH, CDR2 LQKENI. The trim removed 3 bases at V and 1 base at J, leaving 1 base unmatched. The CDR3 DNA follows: TGTGCCAGCTCACCTGGGACAGGGGGCACAGATACGCAGTATTTT. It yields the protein CASSPGTGGTDTQYF.

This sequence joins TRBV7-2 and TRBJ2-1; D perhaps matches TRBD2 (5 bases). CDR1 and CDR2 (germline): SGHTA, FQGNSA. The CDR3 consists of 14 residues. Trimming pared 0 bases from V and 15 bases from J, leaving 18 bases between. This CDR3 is CASSLANRASPLFF. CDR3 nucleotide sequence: TGTGCCAGCAGCTTAGCGAATCGAGCTAGCCCCCTGTTCTTC.

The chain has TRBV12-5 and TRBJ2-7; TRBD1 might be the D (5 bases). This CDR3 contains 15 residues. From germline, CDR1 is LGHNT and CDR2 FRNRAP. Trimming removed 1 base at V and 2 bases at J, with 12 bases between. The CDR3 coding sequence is TGTGCTAGTGGTTTGGACGACAGAAGTACCTACGAGCAGTACTTC. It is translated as CASGLDDRSTYEQYF.

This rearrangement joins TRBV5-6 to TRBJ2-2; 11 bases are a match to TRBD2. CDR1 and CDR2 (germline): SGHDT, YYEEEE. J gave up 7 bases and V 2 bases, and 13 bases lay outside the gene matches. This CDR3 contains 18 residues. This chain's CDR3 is CASSFLATSGSRVGELFF. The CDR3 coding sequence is TGTGCCAGCAGCTTTTTGGCTACTAGCGGGAGCCGAGTCGGGGAGCTGTTTTTT.

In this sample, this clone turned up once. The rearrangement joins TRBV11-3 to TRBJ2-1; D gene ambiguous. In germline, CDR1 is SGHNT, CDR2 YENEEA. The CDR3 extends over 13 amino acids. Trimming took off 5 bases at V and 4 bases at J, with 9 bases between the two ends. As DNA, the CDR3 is TGTGCCAGCAGCACTGAGTCTTACAATGAGCAGTTCTTC. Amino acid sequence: CASSTESYNEQFF.

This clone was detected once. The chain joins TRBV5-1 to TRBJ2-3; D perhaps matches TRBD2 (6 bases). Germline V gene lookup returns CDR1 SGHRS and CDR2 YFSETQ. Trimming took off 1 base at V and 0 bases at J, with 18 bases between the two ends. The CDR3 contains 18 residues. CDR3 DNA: TGCGCCAGCAGCTTGAAGTCCCCCGGGAGCTCTAGCACAGATACGCAGTATTTT. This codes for CASSLKSPGSSSTDTQYF.

CDR3 sequence reads: CASSLVQGAYEQYF. CDR3 in DNA: TGTGCCAGCAGCTTAGTACAGGGGGCTTACGAGCAGTACTTC. This chain links TRBV7-2 with TRBJ2-7, with 9 bases aligning to TRBD1. The ends lost 1 base at V and 4 bases at J; junction bases unmatched: 2. The CDR3 runs to 14 residues. CDR1 and CDR2 from the germline V gene are SGHTA and FQGNSA.

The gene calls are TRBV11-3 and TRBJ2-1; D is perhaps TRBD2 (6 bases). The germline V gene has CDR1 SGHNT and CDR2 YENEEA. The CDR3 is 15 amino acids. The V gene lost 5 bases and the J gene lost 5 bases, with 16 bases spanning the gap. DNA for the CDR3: TGTGCCAGCAGCCCTGGAGAGCGGAGGGACAATGAGCAGTTCTTC. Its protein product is CASSPGERRDNEQFF.

CDR3 coding DNA: TGTGCCAGCAGCTTGCCGGGACAGGAGGCCTCACCCCTCCACTTT. It codes for CASSLPGQEASPLHF. The V and J genes are TRBV7-8 and TRBJ1-6; TRBD1 matches at 8 bases. Germline loops: CDR1 SGHVS, CDR2 FQNEAQ. Trimming at V came to 3 bases and at J to 10 bases, leaving 8 bases not matched to a gene. This CDR3 spans 15 amino acids.

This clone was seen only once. The CDR3 nucleotides read TGTGCCAGCAGTAGCAGGTGGGCGGGCTACAATGAGCAGTTCTTC. Protein product: CASSSRWAGYNEQFF. This chain joins TRBV27 and TRBJ2-1; a weak D match, TRBD2 (5 bases). V lost 5 bases, J lost 3 bases, and 14 bases lay in between. CDR1 is MNHEY and CDR2 is SMNVEV in the germline V gene (reference sequence). The CDR3 contains 15 residues.

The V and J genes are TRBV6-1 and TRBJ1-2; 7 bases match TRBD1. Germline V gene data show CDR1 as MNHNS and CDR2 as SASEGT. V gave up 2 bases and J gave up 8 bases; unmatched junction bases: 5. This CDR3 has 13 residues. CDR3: CASSETGARGYTF. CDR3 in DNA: TGTGCCAGCAGTGAAACAGGGGCTAGGGGCTACACCTTC.

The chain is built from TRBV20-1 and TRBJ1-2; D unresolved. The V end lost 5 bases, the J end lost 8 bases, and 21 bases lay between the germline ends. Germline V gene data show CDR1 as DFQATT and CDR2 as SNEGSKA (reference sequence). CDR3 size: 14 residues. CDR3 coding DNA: TGCAGTGCTCGTGTCCCCCCGGGCCGCTCGGGCTACACCTTC. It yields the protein CSARVPPGRSGYTF.

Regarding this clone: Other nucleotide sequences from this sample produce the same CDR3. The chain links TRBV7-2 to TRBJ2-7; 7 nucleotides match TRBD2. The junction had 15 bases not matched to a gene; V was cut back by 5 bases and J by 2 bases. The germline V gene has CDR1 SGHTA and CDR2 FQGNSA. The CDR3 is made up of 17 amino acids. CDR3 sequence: CASSRTLLAGDPYEQYF. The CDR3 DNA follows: TGTGCCAGCAGCCGCACTTTGTTGGCGGGAGACCCCTACGAGCAGTACTTC.